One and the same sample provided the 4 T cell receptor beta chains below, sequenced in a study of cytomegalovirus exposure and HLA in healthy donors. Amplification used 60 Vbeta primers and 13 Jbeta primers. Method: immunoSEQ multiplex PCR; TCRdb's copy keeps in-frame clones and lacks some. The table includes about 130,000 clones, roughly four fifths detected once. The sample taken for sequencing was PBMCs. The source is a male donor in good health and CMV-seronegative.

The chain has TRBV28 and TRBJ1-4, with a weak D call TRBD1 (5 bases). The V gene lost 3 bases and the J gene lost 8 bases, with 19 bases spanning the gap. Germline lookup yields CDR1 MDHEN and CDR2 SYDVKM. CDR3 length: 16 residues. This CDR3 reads CASSFVWSREEEKLFF. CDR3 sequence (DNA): TGTGCCAGCAGTTTCGTCTGGTCCAGGGAGGAAGAAAAACTGTTTTTT.

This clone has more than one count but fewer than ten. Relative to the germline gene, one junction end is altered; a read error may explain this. The CDR3 region is CSSSFHRTEAFF. In DNA form, the CDR3 reads TGTTCCAGCAGCTTTCATCGGACTGAAGCTTTCTTT. The chain is built from TRBV7-9 and TRBJ1-1; no reliable D call. Germline CDR1 is SEHNR and CDR2 is FQNEAQ (reference sequence). The CDR3 totals 12 residues.

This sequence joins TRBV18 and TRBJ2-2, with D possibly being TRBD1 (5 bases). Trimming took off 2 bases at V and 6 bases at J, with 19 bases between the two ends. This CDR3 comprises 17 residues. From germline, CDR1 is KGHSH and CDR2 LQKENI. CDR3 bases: TGTGCCAGCTCACCAGCCCCAAGGGGCCCCAGGTCCGGGGAGCTGTTTTTT. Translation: CASSPAPRGPRSGELFF.

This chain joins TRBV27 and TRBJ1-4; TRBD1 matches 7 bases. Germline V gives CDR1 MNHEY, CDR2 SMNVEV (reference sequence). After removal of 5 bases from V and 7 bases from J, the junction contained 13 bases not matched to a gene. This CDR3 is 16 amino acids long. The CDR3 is CASSPRQGRRGEKLFF. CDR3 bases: TGTGCCAGCAGTCCCAGACAGGGACGGAGGGGTGAAAAACTGTTTTTT.